These 9 T cell receptor beta chains were sequenced from one sample in a study of somatic mutations in cytotoxic T cells in rheumatoid arthritis. Libraries were prepared by immunoSEQ multiplex PCR; TCRdb keeps only in-frame clonotypes and omits some of them. Here the sample spans approximately 20,000 clones, roughly 82% being singletons. Sequencing was performed on CD8+ T cells sorted from blood. Every receptor here comes from a woman aged 45 to 65 in good health.

There are a few counts of this clone. The chain joins TRBV7-2 to TRBJ1-6; no clear D. V lost 4 bases, J lost 8 bases, and 15 bases lay in between. The V gene's germline CDR1 is SGHTA and CDR2 FQGNSA. CDR3 length: 15 residues. The CDR3 DNA is TGTGCCAGCAGCTCGGGTCCCTACGGAGATTCACCCCTCCACTTT. It translates to CASSSGPYGDSPLHF.

The chain joins TRBV4-3 to TRBJ2-7; 9 positions match TRBD2. V shed 2 bases, J shed 2 bases, and the junction held 4 bases outside the gene matches. CDR1 is LGHNA, CDR2 YSLEER, per germline. The CDR3 spans 15 residues. The DNA of the CDR3 is TGCGCCAGCAGCCAAAGTATAGCGGGGGCCTACGAGCAGTACTTC. This gives the protein CASSQSIAGAYEQYF.

This clone has just one count. The gene calls are TRBV23-1 and TRBJ1-2; TRBD1 agrees at 11 bases. TRBV23-1 is placed among ORFs of uncertain function. V gave up 8 bases and J gave up 4 bases; unmatched junction bases: 9. This CDR3 region has 15 residues. The CDR3: CASPGQGARGYGYTF. Written as DNA, the CDR3 is TGCGCCAGCCCCGGACAGGGGGCGCGAGGCTATGGCTACACCTTC.

The V gene is TRBV15, the J gene TRBJ1-1; tentatively, D is TRBD1 (5 bases). CDR1 and CDR2 (germline): LNHNV, YYDKDF (reference sequence). The length of the CDR3 is 15 residues. Trimming stripped 4 bases from V and 0 bases from J, with 12 bases between. The CDR3 region has the DNA TGTGCCACCAGCATAGTGACAGAGATGAACACTGAAGCTTTCTTT. The encoded protein is CATSIVTEMNTEAFF.

The V and J genes are TRBV6-6 and TRBJ2-7; 8 bases map to TRBD1. The CDR3 spans 14 residues. After removal of 3 bases from V and 5 bases from J, the junction contained 6 bases not matched to a gene. The germline gives CDR1 MNHNY, CDR2 SVGAGI (reference sequence). CDR3 DNA sequence: TGTGCCAGCAGTTATCGACAGGGGAAAGACGAGCAGTACTTC. As protein: CASSYRQGKDEQYF.

The V gene is TRBV4-3, the J gene TRBJ2-7; D call uncertain. The CDR3 spans 15 residues. V lost 1 base and J lost 0, with 10 bases in between. CDR1 is LGHNA and CDR2 is YSLEER in the germline V gene. Here the CDR3 reads CASSQVRGLSYEQYF. DNA of the CDR3: TGCGCCAGCAGCCAAGTCCGCGGCCTCTCCTACGAGCAGTACTTC.

CDR3 loop: CASSTPRQGGNYEQYF. As DNA, the CDR3 is TGTGCCAGCAGCACCCCCCGACAGGGGGGAAACTACGAGCAGTACTTC. J is TRBJ2-7 and V is TRBV7-9; 9 positions agree with TRBD1. The CDR3 sequence is 16 residues long. Germline loops: CDR1 SEHNR, CDR2 FQNEAQ (reference sequence). The V segment lost 5 bases and the J segment 3 bases; nucleotides outside the gene matches: 11.

The chain joins TRBV7-9 to TRBJ2-7; D unresolved. V lost 1 base and J 6 bases, leaving 7 bases between the germline ends. The germline V gene encodes CDR1 SEHNR and CDR2 FQNEAQ (reference sequence). This CDR3 contains 12 residues. This CDR3 is CASSLVEGEQYF. The CDR3 nucleotides read TGTGCCAGCAGCTTAGTTGAAGGCGAGCAGTACTTC.

The chain has TRBV9 and TRBJ1-2, with 9 positions matching TRBD1. J gave up 4 bases and V 3 bases, and 13 bases lay outside the gene matches. The CDR3 covers 17 residues. Germline loops: CDR1 SGDLS, CDR2 YYNGEE. In DNA, the CDR3 is TGTGCCAGCAGCGGAACCGGGACAGGGTCCCCACTCTATGGCTACACCTTC. It is translated as CASSGTGTGSPLYGYTF.